Presented here are 6 T cell receptor beta chains from one specimen sequenced in a study of blood T cell repertoires in COVID-19. Only in-frame clones appear in the TCRdb table, and some are missing; sequencing was by immunoSEQ multiplex PCR. The table has 75,000 to 100,000 clones, 65% to 85% seen once. Material: peripheral blood. The receptor set was obtained from an elderly woman with acute or convalescent COVID-19.

V usage is TRBV19 and J usage is TRBJ2-1, with 13 bases fitting TRBD2. This CDR3 region has 20 residues. Per germline, CDR1 LNHDA and CDR2 SQIVND (reference sequence). V lost 5 bases, J lost 0 bases, and 13 bases stayed unmatched. The CDR3 spells CASSPSTTSGRPSSYNEQFF. The CDR3 region has the DNA TGTGCCAGTAGTCCCAGTACGACTAGCGGGAGGCCTAGCTCCTACAATGAGCAGTTCTTC.

The chain recombines TRBV7-6 with TRBJ2-2; D not certain. V lost 5 bases, J lost 2 bases, and 15 bases lay in between. Germline assignment: CDR1 SGHVS and CDR2 FNYEAQ. This CDR3 is built from 16 residues. As DNA, the CDR3 is TGTGCCAGCAGCCTAGGAGCTAGGTCTAACACCGGGGAGCTGTTTTTT. Amino acid sequence: CASSLGARSNTGELFF. Full variable domain (remainder filled in from reference TRBV7-6 and TRBJ2-2): GAGVSQSPRYKVTKRGQDVALRCDPISGHVSLYWYRQALGQGPEFLTYFNYEAQQDKSGLPNDRFSAERPEGSISTLTIQRTEQRDSAMYRCASSLGARSNTGELFFGEGSRLTVL.

The rearrangement joins TRBV7-6 to TRBJ1-5, with D possibly TRBD1 on 5 matching bases. Trimming shortened V by 2 bases and J by 1 base, and 9 bases separated the two germline ends. The CDR3 runs to 15 residues. The germline V gene encodes CDR1 SGHVS and CDR2 FNYEAQ. This CDR3 reads CASSLFPGSNQPQHF. CDR3 DNA sequence: TGTGCCAGCAGCTTATTTCCAGGGAGCAATCAGCCCCAGCATTTT.

CDR3: CASSSTGANTGELFF. The DNA of the CDR3 is TGTGCCAGCAGTTCGACCGGGGCGAACACCGGGGAGCTGTTTTTT. This sequence joins TRBV9 and TRBJ2-2; D may be TRBD2 (5 bases). The V end lost 5 bases, the J end lost 0 bases, and 11 bases lay between the germline ends. The CDR3 covers 15 residues. CDR1 is SGDLS and CDR2 is YYNGEE in the germline V gene.

V usage is TRBV21-1 and J usage is TRBJ2-3; the D segment call TRBD1 is taken from the table without a DNA check. TRBV21-1 is listed as a pseudogene. The CDR3 extends over 15 amino acids. CDR3 in DNA: TGTGCCAGCAGAACCCGGACAGGGGGCATAGATACGCAGTATTTT. Translated, it gives CASRTRTGGIDTQYF.

In this sample, this clone turned up once. The V and J genes are TRBV11-2 and TRBJ2-3, with D possibly being TRBD2 (6 bases). The germline V and J ends were trimmed by 0 bases and 0 bases, with 13 bases remaining between them. The CDR3 extends over 17 amino acids. Germline V gene sequence: CDR1 SGHAT, CDR2 FQNNGV. CDR3 DNA: TGTGCCAGCAGCTTAGAGAGGTTAGCGGTTAGCACAGATACGCAGTATTTT. Translated, it gives CASSLERLAVSTDTQYF.